This T cell receptor (beta chain) was captured in a study of T cell responses to AZD1222 COVID-19 vaccine. TCRdb keeps only in-frame clones here, not all; method: immunoSEQ multiplex PCR. Among under 200,000 clones listed, 85% to 95% were seen once. With V trimmed by 5 bases and J by 2 bases, 10 bases remained unmatched. The CDR3 is 16 amino acids. Germline V CDR1 and CDR2: MDHEN, SYDVKM. V and J are TRBV28 and TRBJ1-2; TRBD1 aligns across 8 bases. The clonotype originates from an adult who received the MenACWY meningococcal vaccine as a control. Sequenced material: peripheral blood, taken 28 days after the second dose of the MenACWY control vaccine. CDR3 nucleotide sequence: TGTGCCAGCAGTCCCGGACTGCAGGGGGCCAACTATGGCTACACCTTC. It translates to CASSPGLQGANYGYTF.